One and the same sample provided the 23 T cell receptor beta chains below, sequenced in a study of cytomegalovirus exposure and HLA in healthy donors. The PCR contained 60 Vbeta and 13 Jbeta primers. Sequencing used immunoSEQ multiplex PCR; TCRdb keeps in-frame clones, though not all of them. This table has 90,000 to 150,000 clones, less than 65% appearing once. The sequencing sample was made of PBMCs. These receptors all come from a man in his forties or fifties in good health and CMV-seropositive.

As to this clone: One end of the junction is discordant with germline, which a read error may explain. The chain has TRBV5-1 and TRBJ2-3; D call uncertain. The germline gives CDR1 SGHRS, CDR2 YFSETQ. The CDR3 is 11 residues long. The chain's CDR3 is CASSVLDTRYF. The CDR3 DNA sequence: TGCGCCAGCAGCGTGCTAGATACGCGGTATTTT.

This clone was seen a few times. The chain has TRBV18 and TRBJ2-3; D may be TRBD1 (5 bases). Germline V gene sequence: CDR1 KGHSH, CDR2 LQKENI. The length of the CDR3 is 15 residues. V gave up 3 bases and J gave up 4 bases, with 14 bases separating them. The DNA for the CDR3 is TGTGCCAGCTCACCCGGTGTAGGGGTGGCAGATACGCAGTATTTT. Translation: CASSPGVGVADTQYF.

This chain links TRBV14 with TRBJ1-2, with 8 bases aligning to TRBD1. CDR3 length: 17 residues. J gave up 4 bases and V 0 bases, and 10 bases lay outside the gene matches. Per the germline V gene, CDR1 is SGHDN and CDR2 is FVKESK. The DNA for the CDR3 is TGTGCCAGCAGCCAAGATGTCCCAGCAGGGGGCGTCTATGGCTACACCTTC. It yields the protein CASSQDVPAGGVYGYTF.

In this sample, this clone turned up a few times. The chain is built from TRBV5-1 and TRBJ1-5; 8 nucleotides align to TRBD1. V dropped 4 bases and J dropped 7; count of bases not matched to a gene: 7. CDR3 length: 14 amino acids. Looked up from germline, CDR1 is SGHRS and CDR2 is YFSETQ. The CDR3 DNA follows: TGCGCCAGCAGCCTACAGGGGGGGCCCCAGCCCCAGCATTTT. Amino acids: CASSLQGGPQPQHF.

This clone was observed a few times. The chain has TRBV6-1 and TRBJ2-7; 7 nucleotides match TRBD1. Germline CDR1 is MNHNS and CDR2 is SASEGT. The CDR3 is made up of 16 amino acids. Trimming at V came to 0 bases and at J to 5 bases, leaving 10 bases not matched to a gene. CDR3 in amino acids: CASSEAPLTGPDEQYF. Here the CDR3 DNA reads TGTGCCAGCAGTGAAGCCCCCCTGACAGGGCCCGACGAGCAGTACTTC.

The rearrangement uses TRBV27 and TRBJ1-5; TRBD1 aligns across 8 bases. Germline trimming cut 0 bases from V and 4 bases from J; bases unmatched to any gene: 2. The CDR3 has 15 residues. Germline lookup yields CDR1 MNHEY and CDR2 SMNVEV (reference sequence). The CDR3 coding sequence is TGTGCCAGCAGTTTATCCAGGGGGCGTAATCAGCCCCAGCATTTT. Residues: CASSLSRGRNQPQHF.

This clone was seen a few times. V and J are TRBV5-4 and TRBJ1-4; D ambiguous. Germline-derived CDR1 and CDR2 are SGHNT and YYREEE (reference sequence). Trimming pared 0 bases from V and 5 bases from J, leaving 5 bases between. The CDR3 covers 13 residues. The CDR3, as DNA: TGTGCCAGCAGCTTGGCTAGGAATGAAAAACTGTTTTTT. It encodes CASSLARNEKLFF.

This clone has a single count. The chain employs TRBV27 and TRBJ1-4; 7 nucleotides align to TRBD1. Germline CDR1 MNHEY, CDR2 SMNVEV (reference sequence). Losses at the gene ends were 8 bases for V and 3 bases for J; bases not matched to a gene: 6. The CDR3 has 14 amino acids. The CDR3 protein is CASGGGGSNEKLFF. DNA for the CDR3: TGTGCCAGCGGTGGAGGGGGCTCTAATGAAAAACTGTTTTTT.

The chain carries TRBV15 and TRBJ2-7; TRBD1 aligns across 9 bases. This CDR3 is 15 amino acids long. From germline, CDR1 is LNHNV and CDR2 YYDKDF (reference sequence). V dropped 6 bases and J dropped 5; count of bases not matched to a gene: 11. The CDR3 DNA is TGTGCCACCAGAGCCCCCGGGACAGGGCACCACGAGCAGTACTTC. Translated: CATRAPGTGHHEQYF.

The genes are TRBV7-2 and TRBJ2-7; 8 bases line up with TRBD2. CDR1 SGHTA and CDR2 FQGNSA come from the germline V gene. The CDR3 contains 16 residues. V trimming: 5 bases; J trimming: 0 bases; junction bases outside the gene matches: 9. The CDR3 here is CASSPFGGVPSYEQYF. DNA of the CDR3: TGTGCCAGCAGCCCCTTCGGGGGGGTACCCTCCTACGAGCAGTACTTC.

The chain recombines TRBV13 with TRBJ1-1, with D hard to call. This CDR3 is 14 amino acids long. From germline, CDR1 is PRHDT and CDR2 FYEKMQ (reference sequence). Trimming stripped 0 bases from V and 2 bases from J, with 7 bases between. CDR3 sequence reads: CASSLGAPNTEAFF. CDR3 DNA: TGTGCCAGCAGCTTAGGGGCCCCCAACACTGAAGCTTTCTTT.

This chain joins TRBV19 and TRBJ2-3, with D perhaps matching TRBD2 (6 bases). V gave up 3 bases and J gave up 2 bases, with 12 bases separating them. CDR3 size: 15 residues. Germline V gene data show CDR1 as LNHDA and CDR2 as SQIVND (reference sequence). CDR3 residues: CASSIGGFHTDTQYF. CDR3 coding DNA: TGTGCCAGTAGTATTGGAGGGTTCCACACAGATACGCAGTATTTT.

The rearrangement links TRBV21-1 to TRBJ2-5; the table's D call of TRBD2 was not tested on the DNA. TRBV21-1 is reported as a pseudogene. This CDR3 is 16 amino acids long. The CDR3: CASSKAGTSGQETQYF. The CDR3 region has the DNA TGTGCCAGCAGCAAAGCCGGGACTAGCGGACAAGAGACCCAGTACTTC.

The chain has TRBV10-2 and TRBJ2-7, with 7 positions matching TRBD1. CDR3 length: 15 residues. With 10 bases clipped from V and 3 bases from J, the junction kept 15 bases outside the gene matches. Germline CDR1 reads WSHSY; CDR2 reads SAAADI. The CDR3 nucleotides read TGCGCCACCACTACGAGCAAAGGGGGCAGCTACGAGCAGTACTTC. Protein sequence: CATTTSKGGSYEQYF.

The CDR3 nucleotides are TGTGCCAGCAGCCTGGGACAGAGTTACACTGAAGCTTTCTTT. The encoded protein is CASSLGQSYTEAFF. The V call is TRBV7-9, the J call TRBJ1-1; 7 positions agree with TRBD1. The CDR3 is 14 amino acids. Germline CDR1 is SEHNR and CDR2 is FQNEAQ (reference sequence). V gave up 5 bases and J gave up 3 bases; unmatched junction bases: 6.

The genes are TRBV2 and TRBJ2-5; 11 nucleotides agree with TRBD2. CDR3 length: 15 amino acids. V trimming: 5 bases; J trimming: 4 bases; junction bases outside the gene matches: 6. Looked up from germline, CDR1 is SNHLY and CDR2 is FYNNEI. The CDR3 reads CASSLAGGRGETQYF. The DNA for the CDR3 is TGTGCCAGCAGTCTAGCGGGGGGCCGGGGAGAGACCCAGTACTTC. Using reference TRBV2 and TRBJ2-5 for the parts outside the CDR3, the full variable domain is EPEVTQTPSHQVTQMGQEVILRCVPISNHLYFYWYRQILGQKVEFLVSFYNNEISEKSEIFDDQFSVERPDGSNFTLKIRSTKLEDSAMYFCASSLAGGRGETQYFGPGTRLLVL.

The gene calls are TRBV6-1 and TRBJ2-1; D remains unclear. The CDR3 totals 15 residues. The V end was cut by 1 base, the J end by 5 bases, with 12 bases between. Germline V gives CDR1 MNHNS, CDR2 SASEGT. CDR3 in DNA: TGTGCCAGCAGTGAAGGGTGGGCGCGAAACAATGAGCAGTTCTTC. Residues: CASSEGWARNNEQFF.

This clone was observed a few times. V gene TRBV28 combines with J gene TRBJ1-2; TRBD1 might be the D (6 bases). CDR1 is MDHEN, CDR2 SYDVKM, per germline. V gave up 1 base and J gave up 2 bases, with 14 bases separating them. The CDR3 consists of 16 residues. CDR3 DNA sequence: TGTGCCAGCAGTTTATCTTTTAACAGGGCCAACTATGGCTACACCTTC. Translated: CASSLSFNRANYGYTF.

The chain is built from TRBV5-1 and TRBJ2-7; D may be TRBD2 (7 bases). Germline CDR1 and CDR2: SGHRS and YFSETQ. CDR3 length: 15 amino acids. The germline V and J ends were trimmed by 1 base and 2 bases, with 13 bases remaining between them. DNA of the CDR3: TGCGCCAGCAGCTTGTTGGCGGGGGCCACCTACGAGCAGTACTTC. As protein: CASSLLAGATYEQYF.

V and J are TRBV10-3 and TRBJ2-7; TRBD1 matches at 9 bases. Germline values: CDR1 ENHRY, CDR2 SYGVKD. The CDR3 has 16 residues. The V segment lost 0 bases and the J segment 5 bases; nucleotides outside the gene matches: 8. CDR3 sequence: CAISESGTGYTDEQYF. The DNA of the CDR3 is TGTGCCATCAGTGAGTCGGGGACAGGGTATACTGACGAGCAGTACTTC.

V gene TRBV6-6 combines with J gene TRBJ2-1; perhaps TRBD2 as D (6 bases). Trimming stripped 8 bases from V and 7 bases from J, with 6 bases between. Germline V lookup: CDR1 MNHNY, CDR2 SVGAGI (reference sequence). The length of the CDR3 is 10 residues. The CDR3: CASGGNEQFF. The CDR3, as DNA: TGTGCCAGCGGAGGGAATGAGCAGTTCTTC.

V gene TRBV5-1 combines with J gene TRBJ1-1, with D hard to call. V gave up 3 bases and J gave up 1 base, with 13 bases separating them. Germline assignment: CDR1 SGHRS and CDR2 YFSETQ. This CDR3 has 15 residues. CDR3 in amino acids: CASSSELLPNTEAFF. The CDR3 coding sequence is TGCGCCAGCAGCTCCGAACTACTCCCGAACACTGAAGCTTTCTTT. The entire variable domain, with the rest obtained from reference TRBV5-1 and TRBJ1-1, is as follows: KAGVTQTPRYLIKTRGQQVTLSCSPISGHRSVSWYQQTPGQGLQFLFEYFSETQRNKGNFPGRFSGRQFSNSRSEMNVSTLELGDSALYLCASSSELLPNTEAFFGQGTRLTVV.

The rearrangement joins TRBV6-5 to TRBJ2-2, with D possibly being TRBD1 (6 bases). With 0 bases removed from V and 6 bases from J, the gap between germline ends came to 14 bases. The CDR3 spans 16 residues. Per germline, CDR1 MNHEY and CDR2 SVGAGI. The chain's CDR3 is CASSYSRVGASGELFF. CDR3 nucleotides: TGTGCCAGCAGTTACTCGAGAGTGGGGGCGTCCGGGGAGCTGTTTTTT.